Presented here are 19 T cell receptor beta chains from one specimen sequenced in a study of cytomegalovirus exposure and HLA in healthy donors. Data came from immunoSEQ multiplex PCR; TCRdb stores just in-frame clones and leaves some out. This table holds fewer than 150,000 clones, about 80% found once. The sample was PBMCs. These receptors were taken from a man aged 25 to 45 in good health and CMV-seropositive.

DNA for the CDR3: TGTGCCAGCAGCTTGGCCCGACGGGGTAATTCACCCCTCCACTTT. Translated: CASSLARRGNSPLHF. The rearrangement uses TRBV5-8 and TRBJ1-6; D uncertain. The CDR3 extends over 15 amino acids. V lost 0 bases, J lost 6 bases, and 10 bases lay in between. Germline lookup yields CDR1 SGHTS and CDR2 YDEGEE. The full variable domain, rest sourced from reference TRBV5-8 and TRBJ1-6, is EAGVTQSPTHLIKTRGQQATLRCSPISGHTSVYWYQQALGLGLQFLLWYDEGEERNRGNFPPRFSGRQFPNYSSELNVNALELEDSALYLCASSLARRGNSPLHFGNGTRLTVT.

The chain employs TRBV7-2 and TRBJ2-7; D not certain. Germline CDR1 SGHTA, CDR2 FQGNSA. The CDR3 spans 14 residues. The V gene lost 5 bases and the J gene lost 4 bases, with 15 bases spanning the gap. The CDR3 DNA follows: TGTGCCAGCAGCCGAACCCCGAGCGCGTACGAGCAGTACTTC. Protein product: CASSRTPSAYEQYF.

The gene calls are TRBV7-6 and TRBJ2-3; D possibly corresponds to TRBD1 (6 bases). The length of the CDR3 is 14 residues. Trimming shortened V by 4 bases and J by 2 bases, and 10 bases separated the two germline ends. Per the germline V gene, CDR1 is SGHVS and CDR2 is FNYEAQ. The CDR3 DNA sequence: TGTGCCAGCAGCTCAGGGGACACCACAGATACGCAGTATTTT. This sequence encodes CASSSGDTTDTQYF.

This chain joins TRBV11-1 and TRBJ2-1, with TRBD2 matching 9 bases. This CDR3 contains 15 residues. Germline V gives CDR1 SGHAT, CDR2 FQDESV (reference sequence). V gave up 3 bases and J gave up 4 bases; unmatched junction bases: 4. Written as DNA, the CDR3 is TGTGCCAGCAGCTTCCGACTAGCGGAATACAATGAGCAGTTCTTC. It encodes CASSFRLAEYNEQFF.

The chain recombines TRBV2 with TRBJ2-3, with 13 bases fitting TRBD2. CDR1 and CDR2 from the germline V gene are SNHLY and FYNNEI. CDR3 size: 17 residues. V dropped 4 bases and J dropped 3; count of bases not matched to a gene: 7. The CDR3 nucleotides are TGTGCCAGCAGTGGGACTAGCGGGAGTATTTCGACAGATACGCAGTATTTT. Translation: CASSGTSGSISTDTQYF.

The chain carries TRBV4-3 and TRBJ1-4; the D gene is possibly TRBD1 (6 bases). Germline V lookup: CDR1 LGHNA, CDR2 YSLEER. V gave up 0 bases and J gave up 5 bases, with 16 bases separating them. This CDR3 contains 17 residues. For the CDR3, the DNA is TGCGCCAGCAGCCAAGAAACGCCGGGACAAGGGAATGAAAAACTGTTTTTT. This translates into CASSQETPGQGNEKLFF.

The V gene is TRBV19, the J gene TRBJ2-3; the match to TRBD2 covers 7 bases. From germline, CDR1 is LNHDA and CDR2 SQIVND (reference sequence). CDR3 length: 15 residues. V was pared by 9 bases and J by 2 bases, with 11 bases of the junction left unmatched. The CDR3 region has the DNA TGTGCCAGCGCCCCGCCAGCGGGGCTCACAGATACGCAGTATTTT. It is translated as CASAPPAGLTDTQYF.

The chain has TRBV11-3 and TRBJ2-1; 9 nucleotides align to TRBD1. In germline, CDR1 is SGHNT, CDR2 YENEEA. The J segment lost 5 bases and the V segment lost 3 bases, leaving 5 bases of the junction unmatched. The length of the CDR3 is 15 residues. The CDR3: CASSFTGGPNNEQFF. CDR3 DNA sequence: TGTGCCAGCAGCTTTACAGGGGGCCCGAACAATGAGCAGTTCTTC.

This chain joins TRBV7-9 and TRBJ2-1, with 7 bases fitting TRBD1. The CDR3 spans 13 residues. Trimming took 1 base from V and 7 from J; bases not matched to a gene: 1. The germline gives CDR1 SEHNR, CDR2 FQNEAQ (reference sequence). The CDR3 coding sequence is TGTGCCAGCAGCTTAGAACAGGGGAATGAGCAGTTCTTC. It codes for CASSLEQGNEQFF.

The chain employs TRBV5-1 and TRBJ1-1; possible D gene TRBD1, 5 bases. The CDR3 length is 15 residues. V lost 0 bases to trimming and J lost 5 bases, with 14 bases between them. From germline, CDR1 is SGHRS and CDR2 YFSETQ. This CDR3 reads CASSLEFQGGTEAFF. The CDR3 DNA is TGCGCCAGCAGCTTGGAGTTTCAGGGAGGGACTGAAGCTTTCTTT.

The chain links TRBV6-4 to TRBJ2-3, with TRBD2 as a possible D gene (6 bases). The CDR3 extends over 14 amino acids. From germline, CDR1 is MRHNA and CDR2 SNTAGT. Deletions cut 7 bases from V and 5 bases from J, with 16 bases between. The CDR3 spells CASTSKEGRDTQYF. The CDR3 DNA follows: TGTGCCAGCACCTCAAAGGAGGGTAGAGATACGCAGTATTTT.

The V and J genes are TRBV12-5 and TRBJ2-7; D is ambiguous. V was cut by 7 bases and J by 3 bases, with 19 bases left in between. Germline CDR1 LGHNT, CDR2 FRNRAP. CDR3 length: 15 amino acids. CDR3 nucleotides: TGTGCTAGTGCCCTAGGCGCTTTCGGTGGCTACGAGCAGTACTTC. This gives the protein CASALGAFGGYEQYF.

This clone was recorded only once. This chain connects TRBV6-4 to TRBJ1-5, with TRBD1 as a possible D gene (5 bases). This CDR3 has 15 amino acids. Trimming took off 3 bases at V and 0 bases at J, with 9 bases between the two ends. Germline values: CDR1 MRHNA, CDR2 SNTAGT. This chain's CDR3 is CASSEEGYSNQPQHF. The CDR3 region has the DNA TGTGCCAGCAGTGAGGAGGGGTATAGCAATCAGCCCCAGCATTTT.

This chain uses TRBV27 with TRBJ2-5; 10 bases line up with TRBD1. CDR3 size: 15 residues. Per the germline V gene, CDR1 is MNHEY and CDR2 is SMNVEV (reference sequence). The V segment lost 5 bases and the J segment 5 bases; nucleotides outside the gene matches: 8. CDR3 in amino acids: CASSSGTGVGETQYF. CDR3 nucleotides: TGTGCCAGCAGTAGCGGGACAGGGGTTGGGGAGACCCAGTACTTC.

CDR3 in amino acids: CASSPRLAGYTGELFF. The CDR3 DNA reads as TGTGCCAGCAGCCCCCGGCTAGCGGGCTACACCGGGGAGCTGTTTTTT. The J gene is TRBJ2-2, the V gene TRBV6-6, with 8 nucleotides matching TRBD2. J lost 3 bases, V lost 6 bases, and 9 bases had no gene match. CDR3 length: 16 residues. Germline CDR1 is MNHNY and CDR2 is SVGAGI (reference sequence).

This clone was observed once. The V and J genes are TRBV7-6 and TRBJ2-7; 15 bases agree with TRBD2. V was pared by 5 bases and J by 4 bases, with 6 bases of the junction left unmatched. The germline CDR1 and CDR2 sequences are SGHVS and FNYEAQ. This CDR3 is built from 16 residues. The CDR3 spells CASSQPGTSGGYEQYF. CDR3 nucleotides: TGTGCCAGCAGCCAGCCCGGGACTAGCGGGGGGTACGAGCAGTACTTC. Drawing the rest from reference TRBV7-6 and TRBJ2-7, the complete variable domain is GAGVSQSPRYKVTKRGQDVALRCDPISGHVSLYWYRQALGQGPEFLTYFNYEAQQDKSGLPNDRFSAERPEGSISTLTIQRTEQRDSAMYRCASSQPGTSGGYEQYFGPGTRLTVT.

In this sample, this clone turned up once. V usage is TRBV4-1 and J usage is TRBJ2-5; D is possibly TRBD1 (5 bases). V was pared by 0 bases and J by 3 bases, with 11 bases between. Germline CDR1 MGHRA, CDR2 YSYEKL. The CDR3 is 15 residues long. The CDR3 region has the DNA TGCGCCAGCAGCCAAGAGAGTACAGGAGAAGAGACCCAGTACTTC. Translated: CASSQESTGEETQYF.

V usage is TRBV10-3 and J usage is TRBJ2-7; 8 positions match TRBD1. Germline V gene lookup returns CDR1 ENHRY and CDR2 SYGVKD. V gave up 6 bases and J gave up 5 bases; unmatched junction bases: 6. The CDR3 sequence is 13 residues long. The chain's CDR3 is CAIRKGQDDEQYF. CDR3 nucleotides: TGTGCCATCAGAAAGGGACAGGACGACGAGCAGTACTTC.

The J gene is TRBJ1-1, the V gene TRBV18; D call uncertain. Trimming pared 2 bases from V and 1 base from J, leaving 11 bases between. CDR1 and CDR2 from the germline V gene are KGHSH and LQKENI. CDR3 length equals 15 residues. For the CDR3, the DNA is TGTGCCAGCTCACCATCAGGACGGGAGAACACTGAAGCTTTCTTT. Residues: CASSPSGRENTEAFF.